The 16 T cell receptor beta chains listed next were all sequenced from one sample in a study of T cells in Graves' hyperthyroidism and ophthalmopathy. The source material, RNA transcripts, was used to amplify TCR beta CDR3 regions. The TCR CDR3 was amplified in a first-round RT-PCR using the HTBI primer set. TCRdb recomputed calls from the multiplex PCR reads with MiXCR, one row per CDR3 protein. The repertoire consists of hundreds of thousands of distinct CDR3 sequences, with approximately 15% occurring once and the leading ten covering roughly 13%. Sequenced: blood. These receptors were collected from a man aged 18 to 29 with Graves' ophthalmopathy.

This clonotype was detected only a few times. The rearrangement links TRBV24-1 to TRBJ2-7; D call uncertain. The CDR3 totals 14 residues. Per the germline V gene, CDR1 is KGHDR and CDR2 is SFDVKD. Trimming removed 4 bases at V and 4 bases at J, with 13 bases between. CDR3 nucleotides: TGTGCCACCAGTGACCCCAAGAAATCATACGAGCAGTACTTC. Translating it yields CATSDPKKSYEQYF.

CDR3 residues: CASSEETYTDTQYF. The CDR3 DNA follows: TGTGCCAGCAGTGAAGAAACTTACACAGATACGCAGTATTTT. The chain has TRBV2 and TRBJ2-3; no firm D call. The V gene's germline CDR1 is SNHLY and CDR2 FYNNEI. Trimming pared 1 base from V and 2 bases from J, leaving 7 bases between. CDR3 size: 14 residues.

The V and J genes are TRBV6-1 and TRBJ2-1; 7 positions match TRBD2. V was pared by 8 bases and J by 8 bases, with 6 bases of the junction left unmatched. The germline gives CDR1 MNHNS, CDR2 SASEGT. CDR3 length equals 12 residues. The CDR3 DNA sequence: TGTGCCAGCGAGCTAGCGGCCGATGAGCAGTTCTTC. Translating gives CASELAADEQFF.

The rearrangement links TRBV5-1 to TRBJ2-6, with TRBD1 as a possible D gene (6 bases). There are 18 residues in the CDR3. Trimming took off 0 bases at V and 0 bases at J, with 13 bases between the two ends. Germline assignment: CDR1 SGHRS and CDR2 YFSETQ. The CDR3 loop is CASSLGTTGFSGANVLTF. In DNA form, the CDR3 reads TGCGCCAGCAGCTTGGGGACCACAGGGTTCTCTGGGGCCAACGTCCTGACTTTC. The entire variable domain, with the rest obtained from reference TRBV5-1 and TRBJ2-6, is as follows: KAGVTQTPRYLIKTRGQQVTLSCSPISGHRSVSWYQQTPGQGLQFLFEYFSETQRNKGNFPGRFSGRQFSNSRSEMNVSTLELGDSALYLCASSLGTTGFSGANVLTFGAGSRLTVL.

At least ten counts were recorded for this clonotype. The V call is TRBV7-2, the J call TRBJ2-7, with D maybe TRBD2 (5 bases). Germline V lookup: CDR1 SGHTA, CDR2 FQGNSA. CDR3 length: 12 residues. The germline V and J ends were trimmed by 5 bases and 5 bases, with 10 bases remaining between them. The CDR3, as DNA: TGTGCCAGCAGCCCCTACGGGAACGAGCAGTACTTC. Residues: CASSPYGNEQYF.

J is TRBJ1-2 and V is TRBV27; weak D call: TRBD1 (5 bases). There are 13 residues in the CDR3. Germline values: CDR1 MNHEY, CDR2 SMNVEV (reference sequence). The ends were cut back, 6 bases at V and 5 bases at J, with 13 bases in the middle. CDR3 sequence: CASSRGVAYGYTF. CDR3 sequence (DNA): TGTGCCAGCAGCCGAGGGGTTGCGTATGGCTACACCTTC.

This clonotype was recorded a few times. The chain combines TRBV6-1 with TRBJ2-5; D is possibly TRBD1 (5 bases). Germline V gives CDR1 MNHNS, CDR2 SASEGT. Trimming took 8 bases from V and 5 from J, leaving 18 bases between them. The CDR3 spans 14 residues. CDR3 DNA: TGTGCCAGCTCAGTTAGGTTTTGGGGCGAGACCCAGTACTTC. As protein: CASSVRFWGETQYF.

This clonotype was picked up many times. The V and J genes are TRBV24-1 and TRBJ2-1; D gene ambiguous. The V gene lost 1 base and the J gene lost 0 bases, with 12 bases spanning the gap. This CDR3 is built from 17 residues. The V gene's germline CDR1 is KGHDR and CDR2 SFDVKD. CDR3 loop: CATSDFVGISSYNEQFF. CDR3 DNA sequence: TGTGCCACCAGTGATTTTGTAGGGATAAGCTCCTACAATGAGCAGTTCTTC.

The rearrangement links TRBV12-3 or TRBV12-4 to TRBJ1-3; unclear D gene. The ends were cut back, 0 bases at V and 2 bases at J, with 8 bases in the middle. CDR3 length: 15 amino acids. The CDR3: CASSLAPGAGNTIYF. The CDR3 DNA sequence: TGTGCCAGCAGTTTAGCGCCCGGGGCTGGAAACACCATATATTTT.

This clonotype was found many times. The chain links TRBV29-1 to TRBJ1-2; TRBD1 is a possible D gene (5 bases). The ends were cut back, 0 bases at V and 7 bases at J, with 12 bases in the middle. The germline gives CDR1 SQVTM, CDR2 ANQGSEA. The CDR3 consists of 13 residues. The CDR3 reads CSVEDQGQSGYTF. CDR3 nucleotide sequence: TGCAGCGTTGAAGATCAAGGACAAAGTGGCTACACCTTC.

This clonotype was picked up many times. The CDR3 nucleotides read TGTGCCAGTACCCAGACAGGGGACACCTATGGCTACACCTTC. As protein: CASTQTGDTYGYTF. The chain joins TRBV19 to TRBJ1-2; 8 bases are shared with TRBD1. V lost 7 bases, J lost 4 bases, and 8 bases stayed unmatched. CDR1 and CDR2 from the germline V gene are LNHDA and SQIVND (reference sequence). The CDR3 sequence is 14 residues long.

This clonotype was found many times. CDR3 sequence reads: CSVGQEGTEAFF. The CDR3 DNA reads as TGCAGCGTTGGACAGGAGGGGACTGAAGCTTTCTTT. The V and J genes are TRBV29-1 and TRBJ1-1; D may be TRBD1 (6 bases). Germline V lookup: CDR1 SQVTM, CDR2 ANQGSEA. V lost 4 bases and J lost 5, with 11 bases in between. The CDR3 consists of 12 residues.

This clonotype was detected ten times or more. V is TRBV7-8 and J is TRBJ1-5; D unclear. Looked up from germline, CDR1 is SGHVS and CDR2 is FQNEAQ. The ends were cut back, 7 bases at V and 2 bases at J, with 18 bases in the middle. The length of the CDR3 is 16 residues. This chain's CDR3 is CASKRGGREGNQPQHF. The CDR3 nucleotides read TGTGCCAGCAAGCGGGGTGGTAGGGAGGGCAATCAGCCCCAGCATTTT.

This chain links TRBV5-1 with TRBJ2-7, with D possibly being TRBD2 (5 bases). The CDR3 extends over 15 amino acids. Germline loops: CDR1 SGHRS, CDR2 YFSETQ. With 4 bases removed from V and 0 bases from J, the gap between germline ends came to 14 bases. CDR3 sequence reads: CASSPQPGSSYEQYF. In DNA form, the CDR3 reads TGCGCCAGCAGCCCCCAGCCGGGAAGCTCCTACGAGCAGTACTTC. Supplemented by reference TRBV5-1 and TRBJ2-7, the full variable domain reads KAGVTQTPRYLIKTRGQQVTLSCSPISGHRSVSWYQQTPGQGLQFLFEYFSETQRNKGNFPGRFSGRQFSNSRSEMNVSTLELGDSALYLCASSPQPGSSYEQYFGPGTRLTVT.

This clonotype came up many times. The V gene is TRBV6-1, the J gene TRBJ2-7, with a possible D match to TRBD2 (7 bases). V lost 8 bases, J lost 4 bases, and 21 bases lay in between. Per the germline V gene, CDR1 is MNHNS and CDR2 is SASEGT. The CDR3 has 15 residues. The DNA of the CDR3 is TGTGCCAGCCGCAGAGAACAGGGAGGGGTGTACGAGCAGTACTTC. The encoded protein is CASRREQGGVYEQYF.

The V call is TRBV7-9, the J call TRBJ1-2, with 11 bases identical to TRBD1. The length of the CDR3 is 14 residues. CDR1 and CDR2 (germline): SEHNR, FQNEAQ (reference sequence). After removal of 5 bases from V and 8 bases from J, the junction contained 7 bases not matched to a gene. CDR3 DNA: TGTGCCAGCAGCCAACCGGGACAGGGGGAAGGCTACACCTTC. The encoded protein is CASSQPGQGEGYTF.